A selection of T cell receptor beta chains follows, all from one sample in a study of T cell responses to AZD1222 COVID-19 vaccine. Using immunoSEQ multiplex PCR, the repertoire was profiled, and TCRdb retains in-frame clones only, with some absent. The sample records about 170,000 clones, roughly nine tenths being singletons. The specimen was peripheral blood, collected on day 0 of AZD1222 vaccination. The receptors come from an adult in good health. Both conserved end residues are part of each CDR3. Each record gives: V gene, J gene, D gene, clone size, CDR3 protein, CDR3 DNA. D genes are given only for firm matches. Not every row has a clone size; where given, it reads once, few, many or a size class.

TRBV10-1	TRBJ2-7	-	-	CASSSGTPMEQYF	TGCGCCAGCAGCTCCGGGACACCCATGGAGCAGTACTTC
TRBV28	TRBJ1-1	-	-	CASSSGFTYEAFF	TGTGCCAGCAGTTCTGGTTTCACATATGAAGCTTTCTTT
TRBV30	TRBJ1-6	TRBD1	-	CAWSLRGQGGSPLHF	TGTGCCTGGAGCCTCCGAGGACAGGGTGGTTCACCCCTCCACTTT
TRBV2	TRBJ2-2	-	once	CASSESTGTGELFF	TGTGCCAGCAGTGAATCAACGGGAACCGGGGAGCTGTTTTTT
TRBV2	TRBJ1-5	-	-	CASSEIGTGNQPQHF	TGTGCCAGCAGTGAAATAGGGACGGGCAATCAGCCCCAGCATTTT
TRBV5-6	TRBJ2-1	TRBD1	-	CASSLYTGEGVFNEQFF	TGTGCCAGCAGCCTCTACACAGGGGAAGGAGTTTTCAATGAGCAGTTCTTC
TRBV7-2	TRBJ1-5	-	-	CASSLATAGSQPQHF	TGTGCCAGCAGCTTAGCAACCGCGGGGAGTCAGCCCCAGCATTTT
TRBV2	TRBJ1-5	-	-	CASSDSRASSNQPQHF	TGTGCCAGCAGTGACTCCCGGGCTTCTAGCAATCAGCCCCAGCATTTT
TRBV19	TRBJ1-1	-	-	CASRRTGLGEAFF	TGTGCCAGTAGGAGAACGGGTTTGGGTGAAGCTTTCTTT
TRBV19	TRBJ1-1	-	-	CASSIDLNTEAFF	TGTGCCAGTAGTATAGATTTGAACACTGAAGCTTTCTTT
TRBV3-1/TRBV3-2	TRBJ2-7	-	-	CASTRGASTYEQYF	TGTGCCAGCACCCGTGGGGCTAGCACGTACGAGCAGTACTTC
TRBV7-3	TRBJ2-1	-	few	CASSSTYNEQFF	TGTGCCAGCAGCTCGACCTACAATGAGCAGTTCTTC
TRBV27	TRBJ1-1	-	-	CASTGGAKNTEAFF	TGTGCCAGCACGGGGGGGGCCAAGAACACTGAAGCTTTCTTT
TRBV6-5	TRBJ1-2	-	once	CASRVGEPNYGYTF	TGTGCCAGCCGGGTAGGGGAACCTAACTATGGCTACACCTTC
TRBV7-9	TRBJ1-3	-	-	CASSPSSGNTIYF	TGTGCCAGCAGCCCAAGCTCTGGAAACACCATATATTTT
TRBV2	TRBJ1-1	-	-	CASSWTAEAFF	TGTGCCAGCAGTTGGACGGCTGAAGCTTTCTTT
TRBV20-1	TRBJ2-5	-	-	CSAAQETQYF	TGCAGTGCTGCTCAAGAGACCCAGTACTTC
TRBV9	TRBJ1-6	-	-	CASSVEADSPLHF	TGTGCCAGCAGCGTAGAGGCGGATTCACCCCTCCACTTT
TRBV5-1	TRBJ1-3	-	-	CASSREGNSGNTIYF	TGCGCCAGCAGCCGAGAGGGCAACTCTGGAAACACCATATATTTT
TRBV24-1	TRBJ2-3	-	-	CATSDLSSLPDTDTQYF	TGTGCCACCAGTGATTTATCCAGCCTCCCCGACACAGATACGCAGTATTTT
TRBV29-1	TRBJ1-1	-	-	CSVGETGFNTEAFF	TGCAGCGTTGGAGAGACAGGATTTAACACTGAAGCTTTCTTT
TRBV9	TRBJ2-2	-	-	CASSEGGTNTGELFF	TGTGCCAGCAGCGAGGGTGGGACGAACACCGGGGAGCTGTTTTTT
TRBV19	TRBJ2-1	-	once	CASSGIPGNEQFF	TGTGCCAGTAGTGGAATACCCGGCAATGAGCAGTTCTTC
TRBV30	TRBJ2-7	TRBD2	-	CAWSVRSGSKVAGQYF	TGTGCCTGGAGTGTACGAAGCGGGAGTAAGGTAGCGGGGCAGTACTTC
TRBV6-5	TRBJ1-3	-	-	CASSYSPQSSGNTIYF	TGTGCCAGCAGTTACTCTCCCCAAAGCTCTGGAAACACCATATATTTT
TRBV3-1/TRBV3-2	TRBJ2-1	TRBD2	-	CASTPWAGVEGEQFF	TGTGCCAGCACCCCATGGGCGGGAGTAGAAGGTGAGCAGTTCTTC
TRBV2	TRBJ1-5	-	-	CASTRTASQGSNQPQHF	TGTGCCAGCACCCGGACGGCCAGTCAGGGTAGCAATCAGCCCCAGCATTTT
TRBV5-5	TRBJ2-6	TRBD1	few	CASSSTGESGANVLTF	TGTGCCAGCAGCTCGACAGGGGAATCCGGGGCCAACGTCCTGACTTTC
TRBV28	TRBJ2-7	TRBD1	once	CASRQTGGPISYEQYF	TGTGCCAGCAGACAAACAGGGGGCCCTATCTCCTACGAGCAGTACTTC
TRBV9	TRBJ2-3	TRBD1	-	CASSGTGVYSATDTQYF	TGTGCCAGCAGCGGGACAGGGGTATATTCGGCGACAGATACGCAGTATTTT
TRBV5-1	TRBJ1-2	TRBD1	-	CASSSNRGGYTF	TGCGCCAGCAGCTCGAACAGGGGCGGCTACACCTTC
TRBV6-1	TRBJ2-1	TRBD2	-	CASSEVPSGVSEQFF	TGTGCCAGCAGTGAAGTCCCTAGCGGGGTGTCTGAGCAGTTCTTC
TRBV6-5	TRBJ1-3	TRBD1	-	CATRTDRLAGNTIYF	TGTGCCACCCGAACGGACAGGCTGGCTGGAAACACCATATATTTT
TRBV19	TRBJ1-5	TRBD1	-	CASSTLTGASNQPQHF	TGTGCCAGTAGTACTCTTACAGGGGCCTCTAATCAGCCCCAGCATTTT
TRBV2	TRBJ2-4	-	-	CASSEGTKSKNIQYF	TGTGCCAGCAGTGAAGGGACAAAATCCAAAAACATTCAGTACTTC
TRBV25-1	TRBJ1-1	-	-	CASSDPGQNTEAFF	TGTGCCAGCAGTGATCCCGGGCAGAACACTGAAGCTTTCTTT